These 25 T cell receptor beta chains were all obtained from the same sample, sequenced in a study of beta chain features in type 1 diabetes. Study-wide results and caveats: TCRB CDR3 length was moderately but significantly reduced in all four CD4+ subsets of Type 1 diabetes patients.

Antigens for these TCRs are unknown. TCRB transcripts that were expressed got sequenced, as all of the isolated RNA had been reverse transcribed. Clones were read by immunoSEQ multiplex PCR, and TCRdb kept only the in-frame ones, dropping some. The sample lists about 660,000 clones; over 12% were seen once. The specimen was naive CD4+ T cells from blood. These receptors originate from a man in his late teens or twenties with type 1 diabetes.

This clone showed up just a few times. This CDR3 is CAWSAIDGDNSPLHF. CDR3 sequence (DNA): TGTGCCTGGAGCGCTATAGACGGCGATAATTCACCCCTCCACTTT. The J gene is TRBJ1-6, the V gene TRBV30, with no clear D. CDR1 is GTSNPN, CDR2 SVGIG, per germline (reference sequence). Trimming stripped 3 bases from V and 5 bases from J, with 14 bases between. The CDR3 runs 15 residues.

This sequence joins TRBV7-9 and TRBJ2-7; D is possibly TRBD1 (8 bases). CDR3 length equals 14 residues. Trimming left V 2 bases short and J 5 bases short, with 13 bases between. The germline gives CDR1 SEHNR, CDR2 FQNEAQ (reference sequence). The CDR3 here is CASSLSGTGDEQYF. The CDR3 region has the DNA TGTGCCAGCAGCTTAAGCGGGACAGGCGACGAGCAGTACTTC.

This clone was counted a few times. This chain joins TRBV7-9 and TRBJ1-4; D perhaps matches TRBD1 (6 bases). Trimming stripped 5 bases from V and 2 bases from J, with 9 bases between. Looked up from germline, CDR1 is SEHNR and CDR2 is FQNEAQ (reference sequence). This CDR3 contains 14 residues. CDR3 bases: TGTGCCAGCAGCGTCAGGGGCACTAATGAAAAACTGTTTTTT. Translated: CASSVRGTNEKLFF.

A few counts support this clone. The gene calls are TRBV30 and TRBJ1-6; the D is unclear. V was cut by 3 bases and J by 10 bases, with 10 bases left in between. This CDR3 spans 12 amino acids. Germline V lookup: CDR1 GTSNPN, CDR2 SVGIG (reference sequence). CDR3 bases: TGTGCCTGGAGCGGTGGGGTGTCACCCCTCCACTTT. Translation: CAWSGGVSPLHF.

The V call is TRBV30, the J call TRBJ2-3; 7 positions agree with TRBD1. The trim removed 6 bases at V and 0 bases at J, leaving 9 bases unmatched. The CDR3 length is 15 residues. Germline CDR1 reads GTSNPN; CDR2 reads SVGIG (reference sequence). Here the CDR3 reads CACTLTGVSTDTQYF. The CDR3 DNA is TGTGCCTGTACCCTCACAGGGGTTAGCACAGATACGCAGTATTTT.

This chain links TRBV14 with TRBJ1-6; no clear D. Between the trimmed V and J ends, which lost 4 bases and 8 bases, there was a span of 15 bases. This CDR3 comprises 15 residues. CDR1 SGHDN and CDR2 FVKESK come from the germline V gene. Here the CDR3 DNA reads TGTGCCAGCAGCCCAACCGGAGGGTTCGATTCACCCCTCCACTTT. Protein: CASSPTGGFDSPLHF.

V and J are TRBV29-1 and TRBJ2-1, with a possible D match to TRBD1 (6 bases). V was cut by 7 bases and J by 1 base, with 14 bases left in between. Germline CDR1 SQVTM, CDR2 ANQGSEA. CDR3 length: 14 residues. The CDR3, as DNA: TGCAGCGCAGAAAGGGACATTTCCTACAATGAGCAGTTCTTC. Amino acid sequence: CSAERDISYNEQFF.

There are a few counts of this clone. The J gene is TRBJ2-5, the V gene TRBV29-1, with 7 nucleotides matching TRBD1. CDR3 length equals 15 residues. The trim removed 5 bases at V and 4 bases at J, leaving 13 bases unmatched. The germline V gene has CDR1 SQVTM and CDR2 ANQGSEA. The CDR3 nucleotides read TGCAGCGTTCAAGCCGAAGGGGGCAAGAGAGAGACCCAGTACTTC. Protein sequence: CSVQAEGGKRETQYF.

The V gene is TRBV30, the J gene TRBJ2-1; D not certain. This CDR3 is 15 amino acids long. The V gene lost 2 bases and the J gene lost 0 bases, with 11 bases spanning the gap. Germline assignment: CDR1 GTSNPN and CDR2 SVGIG (reference sequence). CDR3: CAWSRAPSSYNEQFF. CDR3 in DNA: TGTGCCTGGAGTAGGGCCCCAAGCTCCTACAATGAGCAGTTCTTC.

The genes are TRBV9 and TRBJ2-1; 8 bases agree with TRBD2. The CDR3 contains 16 residues. With 4 bases clipped from V and 2 bases from J, the junction kept 8 bases outside the gene matches. Germline loops: CDR1 SGDLS, CDR2 YYNGEE. CDR3: CASSPLAGGTYNEQFF. Here the CDR3 DNA reads TGTGCCAGCAGCCCCTTGGCGGGGGGCACCTACAATGAGCAGTTCTTC.

The gene calls are TRBV7-9 and TRBJ2-5; D call uncertain. V was pared by 6 bases and J by 1 base, with 9 bases between. Germline CDR1 reads SEHNR; CDR2 reads FQNEAQ (reference sequence). CDR3 size: 13 residues. CDR3 DNA: TGTGCCAGCAGATTGTCCAGCCAAGAGACCCAGTACTTC. As protein: CASRLSSQETQYF.

The V call is TRBV15, the J call TRBJ2-5, with a possible D match to TRBD2 (6 bases). The CDR3 contains 13 residues. Germline values: CDR1 LNHNV, CDR2 YYDKDF (reference sequence). V was cut by 2 bases and J by 7 bases, with 11 bases left in between. This CDR3 reads CATSRTRRGTQYF. The CDR3 DNA reads as TGTGCCACCAGCAGAACGAGGAGGGGGACCCAGTACTTC.

This clone has only a few counts. The rearrangement joins TRBV25-1 to TRBJ2-1; perhaps TRBD2 as D (6 bases). The length of the CDR3 is 16 residues. Germline V CDR1 and CDR2: MGHDK, SYGVNS. The ends were cut back, 1 base at V and 0 bases at J, with 10 bases in the middle. CDR3: CASSESRGSSYNEQFF. The DNA of the CDR3 is TGTGCCAGCAGTGAATCGCGGGGTAGCTCCTACAATGAGCAGTTCTTC.

The chain recombines TRBV27 with TRBJ2-3; D might be TRBD2 (5 bases). From germline, CDR1 is MNHEY and CDR2 SMNVEV (reference sequence). V lost 6 bases and J lost 7, with 20 bases in between. This CDR3 comprises 15 residues. The CDR3 loop is CASRKERRQTNTQYF. CDR3 DNA sequence: TGTGCCAGCAGGAAAGAAAGGAGGCAGACAAATACGCAGTATTTT.

The chain carries TRBV14 and TRBJ2-7; a weak D match, TRBD1 (5 bases). Germline V lookup: CDR1 SGHDN, CDR2 FVKESK. The CDR3 loop spans 15 amino acids. Between the trimmed V and J ends, which lost 4 bases and 1 base, there was a span of 14 bases. CDR3 loop: CASSPFGQGSYEQYF. CDR3 in DNA: TGTGCCAGCAGCCCGTTCGGGCAGGGATCCTACGAGCAGTACTTC.

V usage is TRBV7-9 and J usage is TRBJ2-2; either TRBD1 or TRBD2 may fit D (5 bases each). V was trimmed by 5 bases and J by 0 bases, leaving 10 bases between them. The germline V gene has CDR1 SEHNR and CDR2 FQNEAQ (reference sequence). This CDR3 is 15 amino acids long. The CDR3 DNA sequence: TGTGCCAGCAGCGAGGGACGGACGAACACCGGGGAGCTGTTTTTT. Amino acids: CASSEGRTNTGELFF.

Only a few counts were recorded for this clone. CDR3 in amino acids: CASSGPGLAVSGETQYF. CDR3 DNA: TGTGCCAGCAGCGGACCTGGGCTAGCGGTTTCGGGAGAGACCCAGTACTTC. This chain links TRBV9 with TRBJ2-5, with 7 bases that match TRBD2. The CDR3 has 17 amino acids. J was trimmed by 4 bases and V by 3 bases; bases with no gene match: 15. Germline lookup yields CDR1 SGDLS and CDR2 YYNGEE.

The V call is TRBV18, the J call TRBJ2-1, with D perhaps TRBD2 (6 bases). There are 13 residues in the CDR3. From germline, CDR1 is KGHSH and CDR2 LQKENI. Trimming pared 11 bases from V and 12 bases from J, leaving 23 bases between. CDR3: CASMPTVGGSQFF. As DNA, the CDR3 is TGTGCCTCAATGCCTACCGTCGGGGGTTCGCAGTTCTTC. Filled out from reference TRBV18 and TRBJ2-1, the complete variable domain reads NAGVMQNPRHLVRRRGQEARLRCSPMKGHSHVYWYRQLPEEGLKFMVYLQKENIIDESGMPKERFSAEFPKEGPSILRIQQVVRGDSAAYFCASMPTVGGSQFFGPGTRLTVL.

The rearrangement uses TRBV11-2 and TRBJ2-5, with D perhaps TRBD1 (5 bases). This CDR3 is 13 amino acids long. The germline V gene encodes CDR1 SGHAT and CDR2 FQNNGV. Trimming pared 9 bases from V and 1 base from J, leaving 12 bases between. The CDR3 region has the DNA TGTGCCAGTATGGTGGGGCCCCAAGAGACCCAGTACTTC. This gives the protein CASMVGPQETQYF.

This sequence joins TRBV29-1 and TRBJ2-3, with 11 bases fitting TRBD2. The CDR3 sequence is 16 residues long. Germline V gene data show CDR1 as SQVTM and CDR2 as ANQGSEA. Trimming removed 3 bases from V and 0 bases from J; junction bases left unmatched: 5. The CDR3 DNA sequence: TGCAGCGTTGACGAGCGGACTAGCGGGAGCACAGATACGCAGTATTTT. Protein sequence: CSVDERTSGSTDTQYF.

This clone was picked up a small number of times. The chain carries TRBV7-2 and TRBJ2-5; 7 bases agree with TRBD1. V lost 1 base and J lost 1; bases outside the gene matches: 6. The germline CDR1 and CDR2 sequences are SGHTA and FQGNSA. The CDR3 consists of 16 residues. The CDR3 loop reads CASSLGPGQAQETQYF. CDR3 coding DNA: TGTGCCAGCAGCTTAGGCCCTGGACAGGCCCAAGAGACCCAGTACTTC.

This clone was counted only a few times. The chain couples TRBV9 to TRBJ2-5; possible D gene TRBD2, 5 bases. The germline CDR1 and CDR2 sequences are SGDLS and YYNGEE. This CDR3 has 13 amino acids. V dropped 4 bases and J dropped 5 bases, with 12 bases sitting between them. CDR3: CASSPSPGETQYF. In nucleotides, the CDR3 is TGTGCCAGCAGCCCTTCCCCGGGGGAGACCCAGTACTTC.

This clone turned up a few times. The chain combines TRBV5-1 with TRBJ1-2; no definite D call. Trimming pared 5 bases from V and 4 bases from J, leaving 9 bases between. CDR1 is SGHRS and CDR2 is YFSETQ in the germline V gene. The CDR3 spans 12 residues. The CDR3 protein is CASRIGIYGYTF. CDR3 coding DNA: TGCGCCAGCAGGATAGGTATCTATGGCTACACCTTC.

The chain has TRBV23-1 and TRBJ1-4; possibly TRBD1 for D (6 bases). TRBV23-1 is identified as an open reading frame with a role that is uncertain. Trimming took 4 bases from V and 3 from J, leaving 15 bases between them. The CDR3 runs to 16 residues. CDR3 DNA: TGCGCCAGCAGTCCTTCGGTGGGGGCGCCTAATGAAAAACTGTTTTTT. It is translated as CASSPSVGAPNEKLFF.

CDR3 loop: CASSQPTSGEWHEQFF. CDR3 in DNA: TGCGCCAGCAGCCAACCGACTAGCGGGGAGTGGCATGAGCAGTTCTTC. The chain links TRBV4-1 to TRBJ2-1, with 11 bases matching TRBD2. Germline CDR1 is MGHRA and CDR2 is YSYEKL. The CDR3 is 16 amino acids. The V segment lost 2 bases and the J segment 8 bases; nucleotides outside the gene matches: 8.